Listed below are T cell receptor beta chains from one sample, sequenced in a study of read filtering for tumor transcriptome and immune sequencing. Each CDR3 protein is one row after TCRdb ran MiXCR on the reads. The data contain more than 30,000 distinct CDR3 sequences, roughly 13% of them seen just once; the ten biggest clones take up roughly 35%. The sample was a population of CD138-negative cells sorted from bone marrow. These receptors were collected from a donor aged 40 or older with multiple myeloma. Both conserved end residues are part of each CDR3. The D gene is left open where the match is weak. Not every row has a clone size; where given, it reads once, few, many or a size class.

TRBJ2-1 TRBV19 - - TGTGCCTGTACCTCCCCCTGGAGTGAGCGGTTCTTC CACTSPWSERFF
TRBJ2-1 TRBV24-1 TRBD1 many TGTGCCACCAGTGATCGAGGGACAGGATCCTACAATGAGCAGTTCTTC CATSDRGTGSYNEQFF
TRBJ1-2 TRBV7-2 - few TGTGCCAGCAGCTTAGACCGGACAGATGGCTACACCTTC CASSLDRTDGYTF
TRBJ2-1 TRBV6-1 - many TGTGCCAGCAGTGACGTGGATAGGGAGTTCTTC CASSDVDREFF
TRBJ2-1 TRBV5-1 - few TGCGCCAGCAGCTCGACTTTAGCGGCCCTTTCCAATGAGCAGTTCTTC CASSSTLAALSNEQFF
TRBJ2-2 TRBV20-1 TRBD2 many TGCAGTGCTTTTACTAGCGGGAGTTTGACCGGGGAGCTGTTTTTT CSAFTSGSLTGELFF
TRBJ2-5 TRBV6-2/TRBV6-3 TRBD2 many TGTGCCAGCACCATCGGGACTAGGTGGGAGACCCAGTACTTC CASTIGTRWETQYF
TRBJ1-5 TRBV6-1 - many TGTGCCAGCAGTGTGGCCGGGTGGGGCGGCAATCAGCCCCAGCATTTT CASSVAGWGGNQPQHF
TRBJ1-5 TRBV2 - many TGTGCCAGCTCGTACTCGGAGACTCAGCCCCAGCATTTT CASSYSETQPQHF
TRBJ1-1 TRBV29-1 - many TGCAGCGTTGACTCTTTTAAGGGGGTCGCTGAAGCTTTCTTT CSVDSFKGVAEAFF
TRBJ1-1 TRBV7-9 TRBD1 - TGTGCCAGCAGCCAGCAGGGGGGGGAAGCTTTCTTT CASSQQGGEAFF
TRBJ1-1 TRBV5-1 - many TGCGCCAGCAGCTTGGGAGGAAGGGAAGCTTTCTTT CASSLGGREAFF
TRBJ2-2 TRBV19 TRBD2 many TGTGCCAGTAGTATAGCGGGGGGGACGACCGGGGAGCTGTTTTTT CASSIAGGTTGELFF
TRBJ2-3 TRBV2 TRBD1 many TGTGCCAGCATCTCGGACAGGGTCACAGATACGCAGTATTTT CASISDRVTDTQYF
TRBJ2-1 TRBV7-2 - many TGTGCCAGCAGCGCTAAGGGGGGAGGGGTAAGAGAGCAGTTCTTC CASSAKGGGVREQFF
TRBJ2-1 TRBV20-1 - - TGCAGTGCTAGTTCAGTAGCAGGGTACAATGAGCAGTTCTTC CSASSVAGYNEQFF
TRBJ2-2 TRBV6-2/TRBV6-3 TRBD1 many TGTGCCAGCAGTAAACTACGAACCCGGACAGGGGACACCGGGGAGCTGTTTTTT CASSKLRTRTGDTGELFF
TRBJ2-7 TRBV6-5 - many TGTGCCAGCTCCATATTTTTTGGGGGCTACGAGCAGTACTTC CASSIFFGGYEQYF
TRBJ2-5 TRBV7-3 - many TGTGCCAGCAGCTTCGCGAAAGGGGCGGGGATCAGGGTTACCCAGTACTTC CASSFAKGAGIRVTQYF
TRBJ2-3 TRBV18 - many TGTGCCAGCTCACCACCTACGGCAGATACGCAGTATTTT CASSPPTADTQYF
TRBJ1-4 TRBV11-2 - many TGTGCCAGCAGCCCCGCGGCAGGGTCTAATGAAAAACTGTTTTTT CASSPAAGSNEKLFF
TRBJ1-1 TRBV20-1 TRBD1 many TGCAGTGCTATAGGACAGGGGGCCACTGAAGCTTTCTTT CSAIGQGATEAFF
TRBJ2-5 TRBV4-3 - many TGCGCCAGCAGCCAAACTCGGTGGGAGACCCAGTACTTC CASSQTRWETQYF
TRBJ2-1 TRBV6-5 - many TGTGCCAGCAGTTCTCTCCTTCGGCAGCACAATGAGCAGTTCTTC CASSSLLRQHNEQFF
TRBJ2-1 TRBV6-5 TRBD2 many TGTGCCAGCAGTCCGACTAGCGGGATTTACAATGAGCAGTTCTTC CASSPTSGIYNEQFF
TRBJ1-2 TRBV30 - many TGTGCCTGGAGTGTACTAACGGGCGGCCATGGCTACACCTTC CAWSVLTGGHGYTF
TRBJ1-3 TRBV4-2 - few TGTGCCAGCAGCCAACAGAACAGGGACTCTGGAAACACCATATATTTT CASSQQNRDSGNTIYF
TRBJ2-1 TRBV11-2 TRBD2 many TGTGCCAGCAACCCTAGCGGGAACTACAATGAGCAGTTCTTC CASNPSGNYNEQFF
TRBJ2-5 TRBV5-1 - - TGCGCCAGCAGCCAGGGCAGGGGCGGTGAAGAGACCCAGTACTTC CASSQGRGGEETQYF
TRBJ2-1 TRBV28 TRBD2 many TGTGCCAGCAGTCTCCCCCCGGGACTAGCGGGAGGGATTAACTACAATGAGCAGTTCTTC CASSLPPGLAGGINYNEQFF
TRBJ2-3 TRBV5-1 TRBD2 - TGCGCCAGCAGTCCGGGAGCGGGAGACTTAGATACGCAGTATTTT CASSPGAGDLDTQYF
TRBJ2-7 TRBV25-1 TRBD1 many TGTGCCAGCAGTGCCCCCGGGACAGGGTGGTACGAGCAGTACTTC CASSAPGTGWYEQYF
TRBJ2-2 TRBV11-2 - many TGTGCCAGCAGCTTGGCCCCCAGGAGGGCGAACACCGGGGAGCTGTTTTTT CASSLAPRRANTGELFF
TRBJ2-3 TRBV10-3 - few TGTGTCTCCACCAGAGGCGGAGATACGCAGTATTTT CVSTRGGDTQYF
TRBJ2-3 TRBV28 TRBD2 many TGTGCCAGCAGTTTACCTAGCGGACTCACAGATACGCAGTATTTT CASSLPSGLTDTQYF
TRBJ2-5 TRBV20-1 TRBD2 many TGCAGTGCTACCAGGACTAGCGGAGGACTGGAGACCCAGTACTTC CSATRTSGGLETQYF
TRBJ1-1 TRBV25-1 TRBD1 many TGTGCCAGCAGGAAGGCAGGGGGAAAATCTGAAGCTTTCTTT CASRKAGGKSEAFF
TRBJ2-3 TRBV10-3 - many TGTGCCATCAGTGAGTCTGGACAGCCGGGAGGCACAGATACGCAGTATTTT CAISESGQPGGTDTQYF
TRBJ2-5 TRBV25-1 - many TGTGCCAGCAGTGAATTATCGCACAACCAAGAGACCCAGTACTTC CASSELSHNQETQYF
TRBJ2-2 TRBV20-1 - many TGCAGTGCTACCCGAGGCGGCCCGAACACCGGGGAGCTGTTTTTT CSATRGGPNTGELFF
TRBJ2-7 TRBV6-5 - many TGTGCCAGCAGTTACTCCGGGACACTCACCTACGAGCAGTACTTC CASSYSGTLTYEQYF
TRBJ2-1 TRBV24-1 - many TGTGCCACCAGTTCCCCCGGCATGGCCCCAGAGCAGTTCTTC CATSSPGMAPEQFF
TRBJ2-5 TRBV7-2 - - TGTGCCAGCAGCTCCCAGGGGCCGCCCCCCCAAGAGACCCAGTACTTC CASSSQGPPPQETQYF
TRBJ2-7 TRBV20-1 - many TGCAGTGCTAGAGATGACAGGCGAACCTACGAGCAGTACTTC CSARDDRRTYEQYF
TRBJ1-1 TRBV7-2 TRBD1 many TGTGCCAGCAGCCCTTGGACAGGGGGCACTGAAGCTTTCTTT CASSPWTGGTEAFF
TRBJ2-7 TRBV2 TRBD1 many TGTGCCAGCAGTCCTAGTGGGCAGGGGGACGAGCAGTACTTC CASSPSGQGDEQYF
TRBJ2-5 TRBV28 - few TGTGCCAGCAGCCCTAGGACACCTCGAGAGACCCAGTACTTC CASSPRTPRETQYF
TRBJ2-3 TRBV28 - - TGTGCCAGCCTGAGGTCCACCACAGATACGCAGTATTTT CASLRSTTDTQYF
TRBJ2-3 TRBV4-1 TRBD2 many TGCGCCAGCAGCTTAAGCGGGAGAACGGATACGCAGTATTTT CASSLSGRTDTQYF
TRBJ2-1 TRBV10-1 TRBD2 many TGCGCCAGCAGTGCAGTACTAGCGGGCCTCAATGAGCAGTTCTTC CASSAVLAGLNEQFF
TRBJ1-1 TRBV9 - many TGTGCCAGCGGAGGTACGGCGGACACTGAAGCTTTCTTT CASGGTADTEAFF
TRBJ2-1 TRBV7-3 - many TGTGCCAGCCGGGGGTTACGGAGGAGCTCCTACAATGAGCAGTTCTTC CASRGLRRSSYNEQFF
TRBJ1-5 TRBV3-1 - many TGTGCCAGCAGCCAAGCGGCCAGCGATCAGCCCCAGCATTTT CASSQAASDQPQHF
TRBJ1-1 TRBV5-1 - - TGCGCCAGCAGCATGCATGAGACAGAGACCTTCTTT CASSMHETETFF
TRBJ2-5 TRBV9 TRBD1 many TGTGCCAGCAGCGCCTCTTCGGACAGGCCTCGGGAGACCCAGTACTTC CASSASSDRPRETQYF
TRBJ2-1 TRBV3-1 - many TGTGCCAGCAGCCAAGTCCGCGGGCTAGGTCAGTTCTTC CASSQVRGLGQFF
TRBJ2-6 TRBV6-2/TRBV6-3 - many TGTGCCAGCAGTTACAGAATGGTTCGCTCTGGGGCCAACGTCCTGACTTTC CASSYRMVRSGANVLTF